A selection of T cell receptor beta chains follows, all from one sample in a study of blood T cell repertoires in COVID-19. Generated by immunoSEQ multiplex PCR, the TCRdb table keeps only in-frame clones and is missing some. The sample includes 280,000 or so clones, more than 75% of them seen just once. The sample comprised peripheral blood. The receptors originated from a woman in her 30s who had recovered from COVID-19. Both conserved end residues are part of each CDR3.

TRBV11-1	TRBJ1-3	CASSPGTGVLMDTIYF
TRBV3-1/TRBV3-2	TRBJ2-3	CASSQDLLPSGGTDTQYF
TRBV28	TRBJ2-7	CASSFELAGTSYEQYF
TRBV15	TRBJ1-5	CATSTGQSRKPQHF
TRBV5-6	TRBJ2-7	CASSFRRGGYEQYF
TRBV7-9	TRBJ2-2	CASSAGTGVNTGELFF
TRBV24-1	TRBJ2-7	CATSGGYHEQYF
TRBV3-1/TRBV3-2	TRBJ1-3	CASSHRGSPSGNTIYF
TRBV10-1	TRBJ2-7	CASSDYNRAYEQYF
TRBV3-1/TRBV3-2	TRBJ1-1	CASSPLAGMNTEAFF
TRBV18	TRBJ1-1	CASSPNRQNTEAFF
TRBV28	TRBJ2-6	CASSLLPSGANVLTF
TRBV11-2	TRBJ2-7	CASKTGYVSYEQYF
TRBV7-9	TRBJ2-5	CASSKRTVQETQYF
TRBV7-6	TRBJ2-1	CASSLSVDEQFF
TRBV6-5	TRBJ1-5	CASSPQGQGNQPQHF
TRBV6-4	TRBJ2-4	CASRYRGRVAKNIQYF
TRBV4-1	TRBJ2-3	CASSQGPGTAAQYF
TRBV19	TRBJ1-1	CASSTLPGQKNTEAFF
TRBV28	TRBJ1-5	CASSFSLSSQPQHF
TRBV30	TRBJ1-6	CASRGHQNSPLHF
TRBV28	TRBJ2-3	CASSRDRGITDTQYF
TRBV21-1	TRBJ2-5	CASSTARDRGPETQYF
TRBV28	TRBJ2-7	CASSLDRLYEQYF
TRBV12-5	TRBJ2-3	CASSGFQGQGTDTQYF
TRBV20-1	TRBJ2-1	CSASIAGGPREQFF
TRBV7-2	TRBJ1-2	CASSLRGYYGYTF
TRBV25-1	TRBJ1-6	CASSETRTGRISPLHF
TRBV28	TRBJ2-2	CASRRDRAPNTGELFF
TRBV9	TRBJ2-2	CASKKGYTGELFF
TRBV3-1/TRBV3-2	TRBJ2-3	CASSLQRGQGADTQYF
TRBV6-5	TRBJ1-6	CASSLGTHKPLHF
TRBV2	TRBJ1-6	CASSGTGYSSYNSPLHF
TRBV5-8	TRBJ1-5	CASSLGSTGSGNQPQHF
TRBV28	TRBJ2-7	CATYSGSHYEQYF
TRBV25-1	TRBJ2-4	CASTFSGTESIQYF
TRBV19	TRBJ1-1	CASSPTGMNTEAFF
TRBV11-2	TRBJ2-1	CASSLGDTYNEQFF
TRBV19	TRBJ1-5	CASSPPGVVGQPQHF
TRBV5-6	TRBJ1-1	CASSLGRGANTEAFF
TRBV11-2	TRBJ2-1	CASSLLSGGAYNEQFF
TRBV7-9	TRBJ2-5	CASSFEAQETQYF
TRBV7-3	TRBJ1-1	CASSLRGGTEAFF
TRBV29-1	TRBJ1-1	CSVPRGGGAMNTEAFF
TRBV7-9	TRBJ2-5	CASSWRGGEETQYF
TRBV19	TRBJ2-6	CASFHGSRLGANVLTF
TRBV5-4	TRBJ2-7	CASSFLPGSYEQYF
TRBV2	TRBJ1-2	CAAGDTTYGYTF
TRBV28	TRBJ2-7	CASSLTGGAGEQYF
TRBV5-1	TRBJ2-7	CASSLRTSGYEQYF
TRBV27	TRBJ1-5	CASRSTGLGYDHQPQHF
TRBV18	TRBJ2-6	CASSPSYRSNSGANVLTF
TRBV4-1	TRBJ2-1	CASSQAGQGENEQFF
TRBV5-6	TRBJ1-2	CASSPTRDRRVSGYTF